What follows are 25 T cell receptor beta chains derived from one specimen sequenced in a study of CD8 T cells in ankylosing spondylitis. These receptors have no known antigen. MiXCR, applied by TCRdb to the 5' RACE reads, yields one record per CDR3 protein. The profile shows around 890,000 distinct CDR3 sequences, 12% of them singletons. Study-wide points: Ankylosing spondylitis blood seemed to carry a telltale TCR beta motif made of under 10 highly homologous variants.

The specimen sequenced was blood, either unsorted or a sorted T cell fraction (not recorded which). All receptors come from a male donor with ankylosing spondylitis.

This clonotype was observed a single time. The chain links TRBV18 to TRBJ2-1, with 8 nucleotides matching TRBD2. Per the germline V gene, CDR1 is KGHSH and CDR2 is LQKENI. This CDR3 has 15 residues. Losses at the gene ends were 2 bases for V and 5 bases for J; bases not matched to a gene: 5. Here the CDR3 DNA reads TGTGCCAGCTCACCAGTACCGACTAGCGACAATGAGCAGTTCTTC. It codes for CASSPVPTSDNEQFF.

This clonotype has a handful of counts. The rearrangement uses TRBV6-5 and TRBJ2-7; D perhaps matches TRBD2 (5 bases). The CDR3 covers 12 residues. Deletions cut 9 bases from V and 4 bases from J, with 13 bases between. In germline, CDR1 is MNHEY, CDR2 SVGAGI. CDR3 in DNA: TGTGCCAGTACCTCCCCGGGATACGAGCAGTACTTC. This codes for CASTSPGYEQYF.

V gene TRBV2 combines with J gene TRBJ1-1, with D possibly TRBD1 on 5 matching bases. The germline V gene encodes CDR1 SNHLY and CDR2 FYNNEI. The CDR3 runs to 15 residues. The V gene lost 5 bases and the J gene lost 1 base, with 14 bases spanning the gap. The CDR3, as DNA: TGTGCCAGCAGTCGTCTAGCAGGGTCGAACACTGAAGCTTTCTTT. Translating gives CASSRLAGSNTEAFF.

This sequence joins TRBV2 and TRBJ2-7; 11 bases fit TRBD2. V lost 7 bases and J lost 7; bases outside the gene matches: 9. The CDR3 consists of 14 residues. Germline-derived CDR1 and CDR2 are SNHLY and FYNNEI. The CDR3 protein is CASIRLAGINEQYF. CDR3 in DNA: TGTGCCAGCATTCGACTAGCGGGGATTAATGAGCAGTACTTC. The whole variable domain, filled in from reference TRBV2 and TRBJ2-7, reads EPEVTQTPSHQVTQMGQEVILRCVPISNHLYFYWYRQILGQKVEFLVSFYNNEISEKSEIFDDQFSVERPDGSNFTLKIRSTKLEDSAMYFCASIRLAGINEQYFGPGTRLTVT.

This clonotype turned up a few times. This rearrangement joins TRBV2 to TRBJ2-1; weak D call: TRBD1 (6 bases). Germline V gives CDR1 SNHLY, CDR2 FYNNEI. This CDR3 has 11 amino acids. With 10 bases removed from V and 3 bases from J, the gap between germline ends came to 7 bases. This chain's CDR3 is CAIQGYNEQFF. CDR3 coding DNA: TGTGCCATACAGGGCTACAATGAGCAGTTCTTC.

This clonotype has just a few counts. The chain employs TRBV27 and TRBJ2-7, with 8 bases that match TRBD1. Per germline, CDR1 MNHEY and CDR2 SMNVEV (reference sequence). Trimming took 8 bases from V and 2 from J; bases not matched to a gene: 8. The CDR3 spans 14 residues. Here the CDR3 DNA reads TGTGCCAGCGCACAGGGGGGAGACCCCTACGAGCAGTACTTC. This gives the protein CASAQGGDPYEQYF.

This clonotype was recorded a few times. V and J are TRBV27 and TRBJ2-1; D may be TRBD2 (6 bases). The CDR3 extends over 16 amino acids. V dropped 2 bases and J dropped 7 bases, with 18 bases sitting between them. Germline V CDR1 and CDR2: MNHEY, SMNVEV (reference sequence). The CDR3 sequence is CASSLRGGGRANEQFF. CDR3 bases: TGTGCCAGCAGTTTAAGGGGTGGGGGGAGAGCTAATGAGCAGTTCTTC.

This clonotype was observed a handful of times. The chain recombines TRBV12-3 or TRBV12-4 with TRBJ2-1; 8 nucleotides agree with TRBD2. V lost 0 bases and J lost 0; bases outside the gene matches: 4. This CDR3 is built from 17 residues. In DNA form, the CDR3 reads TGTGCCAGCAGTTTAGCGAGGCTAGCGGGCTCCTACAATGAGCAGTTCTTC. It codes for CASSLARLAGSYNEQFF.

This clonotype was detected only a few times. V and J are TRBV5-1 and TRBJ1-4; a weak D match, TRBD1 (5 bases). This CDR3 has 14 residues. V gave up 0 bases and J gave up 6 bases, with 9 bases separating them. Per the germline V gene, CDR1 is SGHRS and CDR2 is YFSETQ. CDR3 sequence: CASSLGAGYEKLFF. CDR3 sequence (DNA): TGCGCCAGCAGCTTGGGGGCAGGGTATGAAAAACTGTTTTTT.

This clonotype was counted only a few times. The chain uses TRBV20-1 and TRBJ1-2; tentatively, D is TRBD1 (5 bases). Germline CDR1 is DFQATT and CDR2 is SNEGSKA (reference sequence). This CDR3 is 17 amino acids long. Trimming cost V 4 bases and J 8 bases, with 29 bases left between them. Here the CDR3 reads CSATSLGAPRIVGGYTF. In DNA, the CDR3 is TGCAGTGCTACCTCATTAGGGGCCCCACGAATAGTAGGCGGCTACACCTTC.

V and J are TRBV5-1 and TRBJ2-3, with 8 bases matching TRBD1. The germline gives CDR1 SGHRS, CDR2 YFSETQ. The CDR3 extends over 14 amino acids. V gave up 7 bases and J gave up 2 bases; unmatched junction bases: 6. The CDR3: CASGTGPHTDTQYF. CDR3 DNA: TGCGCCAGCGGGACAGGTCCACACACAGATACGCAGTATTTT.

This clonotype was recorded a few times. The CDR3 loop reads CASSGRQTYYGYTF. As DNA, the CDR3 is TGTGCCAGTAGTGGTAGGCAGACCTACTATGGCTACACCTTC. The V and J genes are TRBV19 and TRBJ1-2; no firm D call. Germline CDR1 LNHDA, CDR2 SQIVND (reference sequence). This CDR3 is 14 amino acids long. The germline V and J ends were trimmed by 5 bases and 3 bases, with 13 bases remaining between them. Variable domain in full (rest from reference TRBV19 and TRBJ1-2): DGGITQSPKYLFRKEGQNVTLSCEQNLNHDAMYWYRQDPGQGLRLIYYSQIVNDFQKGDIAEGYSVSREKKESFPLTVTSAQKNPTAFYLCASSGRQTYYGYTFGSGTRLTVV.

This chain uses TRBV6-5 with TRBJ2-7; D might be TRBD1 or TRBD2, each matching 5 bases. This CDR3 has 16 amino acids. V lost 4 bases to trimming and J lost 0 bases, with 16 bases between them. Per the germline V gene, CDR1 is MNHEY and CDR2 is SVGAGI. The CDR3 coding sequence is TGTGCCAGCAGTTCGACTCCAGGGACCCGCTCCTACGAGCAGTACTTC. Translation: CASSSTPGTRSYEQYF.

The genes are TRBV5-1 and TRBJ2-7; D remains ambiguous. The germline V and J ends were trimmed by 4 bases and 5 bases, with 25 bases remaining between them. Germline V lookup: CDR1 SGHRS, CDR2 YFSETQ. This CDR3 has 17 amino acids. This CDR3 reads CASSTDGLGKSIHEQYF. In DNA form, the CDR3 reads TGCGCCAGCAGCACCGATGGGTTGGGGAAAAGTATCCACGAGCAGTACTTC.

The chain joins TRBV20-1 to TRBJ2-2; 9 bases match TRBD2. CDR3 size: 13 residues. CDR1 and CDR2 from the germline V gene are DFQATT and SNEGSKA (reference sequence). Germline trimming cut 2 bases from V and 7 bases from J; bases unmatched to any gene: 2. Here the CDR3 reads CSARKREVGELFF. The CDR3, as DNA: TGCAGTGCTAGAAAGCGGGAGGTCGGGGAGCTGTTTTTT.

In its sample, this clonotype was seen a few times. The chain links TRBV20-1 to TRBJ1-5; 7 bases are a match to TRBD1. Germline CDR1 and CDR2: DFQATT and SNEGSKA (reference sequence). The trim removed 8 bases at V and 1 base at J, leaving 5 bases unmatched. The CDR3 sequence is 13 residues long. CDR3 amino acids: CSFRTGSNQPQHF. The CDR3 DNA is TGCAGTTTTCGGACAGGCAGCAATCAGCCCCAGCATTTT.

This clonotype came up a few times. The chain combines TRBV19 with TRBJ2-6; possible D gene TRBD1, 7 bases. Germline CDR1 reads LNHDA; CDR2 reads SQIVND (reference sequence). Trimming stripped 10 bases from V and 0 bases from J, with 16 bases between. This CDR3 is built from 16 residues. This chain's CDR3 is CATGGWSSSGANVLTF. CDR3 bases: TGTGCCACAGGGGGGTGGTCCTCCTCTGGGGCCAACGTCCTGACTTTC.

At least ten counts were recorded for this clonotype. V and J are TRBV9 and TRBJ2-7; no clear D gene. V lost 2 bases to trimming and J lost 0 bases, with 9 bases between them. This CDR3 is built from 14 residues. Germline V gene sequence: CDR1 SGDLS, CDR2 YYNGEE. This CDR3 is CASSVGSSSYEQYF. CDR3 DNA: TGTGCCAGCAGCGTCGGAAGCAGCTCCTACGAGCAGTACTTC.

This clonotype was found a few times. A read error may produce the germline difference seen at one junction end. The rearrangement joins TRBV6-5 to TRBJ2-7; 8 nucleotides agree with TRBD1. The CDR3 is 12 amino acids. In germline, CDR1 is MNHEY, CDR2 SVGAGI. The CDR3 DNA reads as TGTGCCAGCAGTTACTCGAGACAGGGGATGATCTTC. Translation gives CASSYSRQGMIF.

For the CDR3, the DNA is TGCAGTGCTTTTCTAGCGGGAGGCTACAATGAGCAGTTCTTC. Residues: CSAFLAGGYNEQFF. The V call is TRBV20-1, the J call TRBJ2-1, with 11 bases aligning to TRBD2. From germline, CDR1 is DFQATT and CDR2 SNEGSKA (reference sequence). V was pared by 5 bases and J by 3 bases, with 3 bases of the junction left unmatched. The CDR3 totals 14 residues.

The chain couples TRBV30 to TRBJ2-5, with a possible D match to TRBD1 (6 bases). CDR3 size: 15 residues. The germline gives CDR1 GTSNPN, CDR2 SVGIG (reference sequence). Trimming took off 1 base at V and 3 bases at J, with 15 bases between the two ends. The CDR3 bases are TGTGCCTGGAGTGCCTCTACAGGGTTTAAAGAGACCCAGTACTTC. It encodes CAWSASTGFKETQYF.

The rearrangement joins TRBV15 to TRBJ2-7; TRBD2 matches at 7 bases. With 0 bases clipped from V and 4 bases from J, the junction kept 6 bases outside the gene matches. CDR3 size: 15 residues. Germline V gene lookup returns CDR1 LNHNV and CDR2 YYDKDF (reference sequence). CDR3: CATSRDLGGGYEQYF. The CDR3 DNA follows: TGTGCCACCAGCAGAGATTTGGGCGGGGGTTACGAGCAGTACTTC.

This clonotype has a count of ten or more. The chain combines TRBV18 with TRBJ2-7, with D perhaps TRBD2 (6 bases). There are 16 residues in the CDR3. The germline gives CDR1 KGHSH, CDR2 LQKENI. Trimming pared 1 base from V and 1 base from J, leaving 14 bases between. The CDR3, as DNA: TGTGCCAGCTCACCACTGCTCTCAGGAGGGTCCTACGAGCAGTACTTC. This codes for CASSPLLSGGSYEQYF.

This clonotype was seen only a few times. The chain combines TRBV12-3 or TRBV12-4 with TRBJ2-7; D call uncertain. This CDR3 has 14 residues. V was pared by 0 bases and J by 4 bases, with 10 bases between. The CDR3 coding sequence is TGTGCCAGCAGTTTAGCTATAGGGTCGTACGAGCAGTACTTC. Protein product: CASSLAIGSYEQYF.

The CDR3 here is CASSRGGQGREKLFF. CDR3 DNA sequence: TGTGCCAGCTCACGAGGCGGACAGGGTCGGGAAAAACTGTTTTTT. V gene TRBV18 combines with J gene TRBJ1-4; the match to TRBD1 covers 8 bases. The CDR3 runs to 15 residues. J was trimmed by 8 bases and V by 4 bases; bases with no gene match: 9. Per the germline V gene, CDR1 is KGHSH and CDR2 is LQKENI.